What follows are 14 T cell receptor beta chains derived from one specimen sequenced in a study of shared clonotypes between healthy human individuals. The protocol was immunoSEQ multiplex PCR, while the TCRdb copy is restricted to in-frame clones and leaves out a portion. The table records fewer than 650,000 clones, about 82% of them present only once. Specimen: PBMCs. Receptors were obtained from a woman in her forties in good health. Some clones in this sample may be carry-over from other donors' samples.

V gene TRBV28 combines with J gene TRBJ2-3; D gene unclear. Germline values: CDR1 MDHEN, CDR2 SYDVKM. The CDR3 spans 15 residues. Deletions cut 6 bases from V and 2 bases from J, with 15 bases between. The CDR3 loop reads CASSNPPGNTDTQYF. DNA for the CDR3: TGTGCCAGCAGCAATCCGCCAGGAAACACAGATACGCAGTATTTT.

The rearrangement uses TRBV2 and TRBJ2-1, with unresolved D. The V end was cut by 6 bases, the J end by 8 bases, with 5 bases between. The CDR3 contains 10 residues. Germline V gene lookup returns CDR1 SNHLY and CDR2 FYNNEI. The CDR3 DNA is TGTGCCAGCAGGCGAGATGAGCAGTTCTTC. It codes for CASRRDEQFF.

As DNA, the CDR3 is TGTGCCAGCTCACCAGAGGCTAGCGGATACGAGCAGTACTTC. This sequence encodes CASSPEASGYEQYF. J is TRBJ2-7 and V is TRBV18; 7 bases agree with TRBD2. CDR1 is KGHSH and CDR2 is LQKENI in the germline V gene. J was trimmed by 4 bases and V by 2 bases; bases with no gene match: 5. The CDR3 extends over 14 amino acids.

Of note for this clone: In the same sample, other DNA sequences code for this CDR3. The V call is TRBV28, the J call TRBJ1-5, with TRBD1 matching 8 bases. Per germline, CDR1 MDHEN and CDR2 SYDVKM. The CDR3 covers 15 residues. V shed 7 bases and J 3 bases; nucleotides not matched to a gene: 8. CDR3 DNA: TGTGCCAGCACAAGGGCGGGACAGGTCAATCAGCCCCAGCATTTT. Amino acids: CASTRAGQVNQPQHF.

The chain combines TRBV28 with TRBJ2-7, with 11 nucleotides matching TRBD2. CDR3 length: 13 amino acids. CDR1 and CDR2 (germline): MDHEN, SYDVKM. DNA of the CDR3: TGTGCTGGGTCTAGCGGGAGGTCATACGAGCAGTACTTC. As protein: CAGSSGRSYEQYF.

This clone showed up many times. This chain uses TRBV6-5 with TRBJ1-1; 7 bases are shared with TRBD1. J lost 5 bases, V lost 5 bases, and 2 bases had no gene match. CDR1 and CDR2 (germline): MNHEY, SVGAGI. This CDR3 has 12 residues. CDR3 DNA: TGTGCCAGCAGTACAGGGGAGACTGAAGCTTTCTTT. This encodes CASSTGETEAFF.

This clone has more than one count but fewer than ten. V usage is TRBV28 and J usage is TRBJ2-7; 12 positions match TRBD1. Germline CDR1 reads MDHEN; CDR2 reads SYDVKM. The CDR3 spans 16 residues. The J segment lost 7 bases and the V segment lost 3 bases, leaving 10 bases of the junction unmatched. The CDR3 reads CASSLGSGTGGWEQYF. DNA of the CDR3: TGTGCCAGCAGTTTGGGCTCCGGGACAGGGGGCTGGGAGCAGTACTTC.

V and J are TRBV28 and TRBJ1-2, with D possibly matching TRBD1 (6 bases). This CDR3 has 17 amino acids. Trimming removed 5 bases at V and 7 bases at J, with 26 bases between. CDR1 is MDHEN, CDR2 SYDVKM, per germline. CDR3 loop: CASSQQGSLGTFIGYTF. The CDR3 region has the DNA TGTGCCAGCAGTCAACAGGGTAGCCTGGGGACGTTCATTGGCTACACCTTC.

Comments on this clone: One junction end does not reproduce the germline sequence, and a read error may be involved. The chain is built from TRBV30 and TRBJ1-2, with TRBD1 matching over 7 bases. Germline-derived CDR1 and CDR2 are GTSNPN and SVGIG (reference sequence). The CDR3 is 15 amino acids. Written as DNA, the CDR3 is TGTGCCTGGAGGGGTACTCCGGGACAGCAGTATGGCTGCACCTTC. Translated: CAWRGTPGQQYGCTF. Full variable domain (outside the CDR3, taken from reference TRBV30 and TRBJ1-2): SQTIHQWPATLVQPVGSPLSLECTVEGTSNPNLYWYRQAAGRGLQLLFYSVGIGQISSEVPQNLSASRPQDRQFILSSKKLLLSDSGFYLCAWRGTPGQQYGCTFGSGTRLTVV.

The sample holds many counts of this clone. In nucleotides, the CDR3 is TGTGCCAGCAGCTTACCGCCAATAAGGATCTCCACTGAAGCTTTCTTT. Translating gives CASSLPPIRISTEAFF. The rearrangement links TRBV7-9 to TRBJ1-1; no firm D call. Germline values: CDR1 SEHNR, CDR2 FQNEAQ (reference sequence). This CDR3 is built from 16 residues. Deletions cut 2 bases from V and 4 bases from J, with 17 bases between.

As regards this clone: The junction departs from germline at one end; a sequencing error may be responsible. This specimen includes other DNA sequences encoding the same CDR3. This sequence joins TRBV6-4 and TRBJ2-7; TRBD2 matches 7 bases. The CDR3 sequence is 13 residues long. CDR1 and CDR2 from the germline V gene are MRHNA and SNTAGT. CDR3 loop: CASSESGTGEQYF. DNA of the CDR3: TGCGCCAGCAGTGAAAGCGGGACTGGCGAGCAGTACTTC.

The CDR3 nucleotides read TGTGCCAGCTCCTTCCGGGACAGGGGTGCCGGGGAGCTGTTTTTT. This gives the protein CASSFRDRGAGELFF. This chain links TRBV27 with TRBJ2-2; 10 nucleotides align to TRBD1. V was pared by 8 bases and J by 6 bases, with 9 bases of the junction left unmatched. Germline V gives CDR1 MNHEY, CDR2 SMNVEV (reference sequence). The length of the CDR3 is 15 residues.

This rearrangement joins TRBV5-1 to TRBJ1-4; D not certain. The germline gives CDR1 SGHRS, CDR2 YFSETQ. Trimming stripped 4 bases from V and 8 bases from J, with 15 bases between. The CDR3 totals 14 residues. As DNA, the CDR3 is TGCGCCAGCAGCCTGCGGTCGCCAGACGAAAAACTGTTTTTT. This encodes CASSLRSPDEKLFF.

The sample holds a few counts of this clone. The CDR3 region is CASRRDRGTYEQYF. CDR3 DNA: TGTGCCAGCAGACGGGACAGGGGGACCTACGAGCAGTACTTC. V usage is TRBV2 and J usage is TRBJ2-7; 11 nucleotides agree with TRBD1. Trimming at V came to 6 bases and at J to 2 bases, leaving 3 bases not matched to a gene. CDR1 is SNHLY, CDR2 FYNNEI, per germline. The CDR3 length is 14 residues.